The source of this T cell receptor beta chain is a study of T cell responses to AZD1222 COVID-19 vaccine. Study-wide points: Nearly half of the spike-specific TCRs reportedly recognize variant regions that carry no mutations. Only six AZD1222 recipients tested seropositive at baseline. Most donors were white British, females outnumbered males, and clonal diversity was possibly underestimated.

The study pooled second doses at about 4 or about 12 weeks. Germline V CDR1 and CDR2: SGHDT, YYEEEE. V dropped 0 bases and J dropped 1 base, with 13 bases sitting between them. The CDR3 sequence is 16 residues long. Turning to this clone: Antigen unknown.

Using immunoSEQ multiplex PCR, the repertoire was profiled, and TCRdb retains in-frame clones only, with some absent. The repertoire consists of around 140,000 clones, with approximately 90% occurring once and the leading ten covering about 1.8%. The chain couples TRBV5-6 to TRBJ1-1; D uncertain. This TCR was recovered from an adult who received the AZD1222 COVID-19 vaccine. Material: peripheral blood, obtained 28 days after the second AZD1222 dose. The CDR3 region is CASSLGRRYRNTEAFF. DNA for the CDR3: TGTGCCAGCAGCTTGGGACGGAGATATCGGAACACTGAAGCTTTCTTT.